The 21 T cell receptor beta chains presented below share a single source sample, sequenced in a study of cytomegalovirus exposure and HLA in healthy donors. PCR employed 60 Vbeta and 13 Jbeta primers. Produced via immunoSEQ multiplex PCR; TCRdb's table is partial and in-frame only. Of 200,000 or so clones in the sample, just over 75% were seen once. The source material was PBMCs. These receptors all stem from a man younger than 35 in good health and CMV-seronegative.

This chain joins TRBV9 and TRBJ2-7; D may be TRBD1 (8 bases). CDR1 is SGDLS, CDR2 YYNGEE, per germline. This CDR3 has 15 residues. Trimming cost V 0 bases and J 2 bases, with 12 bases left between them. CDR3 sequence (DNA): TGTGCCAGCAGCGTAGGACAGGGGAGGGCCTACGAGCAGTACTTC. It specifies CASSVGQGRAYEQYF. Together with reference TRBV9 and TRBJ2-7, the CDR3 gives the full variable domain: DSGVTQTPKHLITATGQRVTLRCSPRSGDLSVYWYQQSLDQGLQFLIQYYNGEERAKGNILERFSAQQFPDLHSELNLSSLELGDSALYFCASSVGQGRAYEQYFGPGTRLTVT.

The rearrangement joins TRBV7-9 to TRBJ2-5, with 14 bases matching TRBD2. V trimming: 5 bases; J trimming: 4 bases; junction bases outside the gene matches: 6. This CDR3 region has 16 residues. CDR1 is SEHNR, CDR2 FQNEAQ, per germline (reference sequence). CDR3 bases: TGTGCCAGCAGCCCGGGACTAGCGGGAGATTCAGAGACCCAGTACTTC. Translated, it gives CASSPGLAGDSETQYF.

This sequence joins TRBV6-1 and TRBJ1-3; D call uncertain. V was shortened by 3 bases and J by 4 bases, with 7 bases between the two germline ends. CDR1 is MNHNS, CDR2 SASEGT, per germline. The CDR3 has 13 residues. The CDR3 bases are TGTGCCAGCAGTGACGTGAGCGGAAACACCATATATTTT. This codes for CASSDVSGNTIYF.

As DNA, the CDR3 is TGTGCCAGTAGTATAATTTTCGGGGTCAGGACTAACTATGGCTACACCTTC. Translating gives CASSIIFGVRTNYGYTF. The chain has TRBV19 and TRBJ1-2, with D uncertain. V lost 2 bases to trimming and J lost 0 bases, with 16 bases between them. In germline, CDR1 is LNHDA, CDR2 SQIVND (reference sequence). The CDR3 is 17 residues long.

This rearrangement joins TRBV6-4 to TRBJ1-2, with 8 nucleotides matching TRBD1. This CDR3 has 16 residues. Trimming removed 8 bases from V and 0 bases from J; junction bases left unmatched: 11. Germline assignment: CDR1 MRHNA and CDR2 SNTAGT. CDR3 in amino acids: CASRPRDRTSNYGYTF. The DNA for the CDR3 is TGTGCCAGCCGACCCCGGGACAGGACCTCTAACTATGGCTACACCTTC.

A few counts support this clone. CDR3 sequence reads: CASEDRGNNSPLHF. The CDR3 DNA is TGTGCCAGCGAAGACAGGGGGAATAATTCACCCCTCCACTTT. The chain uses TRBV6-5 and TRBJ1-6; 9 nucleotides agree with TRBD1. CDR3 length: 14 amino acids. CDR1 and CDR2 from the germline V gene are MNHEY and SVGAGI. The V segment lost 8 bases and the J segment 5 bases; nucleotides outside the gene matches: 4.

The rearrangement joins TRBV19 to TRBJ1-5, with a tentative D call TRBD1 (5 bases). Germline lookup yields CDR1 LNHDA and CDR2 SQIVND (reference sequence). V was cut by 5 bases and J by 2 bases, with 16 bases left in between. CDR3 size: 16 residues. DNA of the CDR3: TGTGCCAGTAGTCGCGCAGGGTTGAATGGCAATCAGCCCCAGCATTTT. Its translation: CASSRAGLNGNQPQHF.

This clone was detected only a few times. The gene calls are TRBV27 and TRBJ2-7, with 7 bases matching TRBD2. The CDR3 runs 15 residues. CDR1 is MNHEY and CDR2 is SMNVEV in the germline V gene (reference sequence). V was pared by 0 bases and J by 4 bases, with 6 bases of the junction left unmatched. The chain's CDR3 is CASSLSGGKGYEQYF. CDR3 coding DNA: TGTGCCAGCAGTTTATCCGGGGGGAAAGGGTACGAGCAGTACTTC.

The V and J genes are TRBV27 and TRBJ1-1, with 8 bases aligning to TRBD1. The length of the CDR3 is 16 residues. From germline, CDR1 is MNHEY and CDR2 SMNVEV (reference sequence). V lost 2 bases to trimming and J lost 1 base; unmatched junction nucleotides: 6. In DNA, the CDR3 is TGTGCCAGCAGTTTAGTGTCAGGGGGCGGGAACACTGAAGCTTTCTTT. It is translated as CASSLVSGGGNTEAFF.

CDR3: CSVQTGLRGTEAFF. For the CDR3, the DNA is TGCAGCGTCCAAACAGGGTTAAGGGGCACTGAAGCTTTCTTT. The chain has TRBV29-1 and TRBJ1-1; D is possibly TRBD1 (6 bases). Trimming pared 6 bases from V and 4 bases from J, leaving 18 bases between. The CDR3 loop spans 14 amino acids. From germline, CDR1 is SQVTM and CDR2 ANQGSEA.

The chain joins TRBV18 to TRBJ2-5; possibly TRBD1 for D (6 bases). Germline assignment: CDR1 KGHSH and CDR2 LQKENI. This CDR3 contains 13 residues. Trimming cost V 8 bases and J 0 bases, with 10 bases left between them. CDR3 sequence: CASGTGHQETQYF. CDR3 DNA: TGTGCCAGCGGAACAGGGCACCAAGAGACCCAGTACTTC.

V and J are TRBV5-3 and TRBJ1-5, with D perhaps matching TRBD1 (5 bases). TRBV5-3 is labeled an ORF, and its function is uncertain. The ends were cut back, 6 bases at V and 2 bases at J, with 15 bases in the middle. This CDR3 region has 15 residues. CDR3 amino acids: CARNTQGKRNQPQHF. Written as DNA, the CDR3 is TGTGCCAGAAACACCCAGGGAAAACGCAATCAGCCCCAGCATTTT.

The CDR3 reads CASSPPTSGNTIYF. The CDR3, as DNA: TGTGCCAGCAGCCCGCCGACTTCGGGAAACACCATATATTTT. V and J are TRBV6-5 and TRBJ1-3, with D uncertain. The germline CDR1 and CDR2 sequences are MNHEY and SVGAGI. Trimming left V 6 bases short and J 4 bases short, with 13 bases between. The CDR3 is 14 residues long.

The chain uses TRBV7-6 and TRBJ2-5, with 8 bases matching TRBD2. The CDR3 runs 15 residues. The V segment lost 5 bases and the J segment 4 bases; nucleotides outside the gene matches: 9. Per germline, CDR1 SGHVS and CDR2 FNYEAQ. The CDR3 region is CASSPRGREGETQYF. The CDR3 DNA reads as TGTGCCAGCAGCCCTCGGGGACGGGAGGGAGAGACCCAGTACTTC.

The V gene is TRBV11-2, the J gene TRBJ2-4; D perhaps matches TRBD1 (6 bases). This CDR3 contains 13 residues. The germline V gene has CDR1 SGHAT and CDR2 FQNNGV. Trimming removed 5 bases from V and 8 bases from J, with 13 bases in between. The CDR3 protein is CASSRRTEDIQYF. CDR3 in DNA: TGTGCCAGCAGCCGCCGGACAGAGGACATTCAGTACTTC. Based on the CDR3 plus reference TRBV11-2 and TRBJ2-4, the full variable domain is EAGVAQSPRYKIIEKRQSVAFWCNPISGHATLYWYQQILGQGPKLLIQFQNNGVVDDSQLPKDRFSAERLKGVDSTLKIQPAKLEDSAVYLCASSRRTEDIQYFGAGTRLSVL.

CDR3 sequence (DNA): TGTGCCAGCAGCCCCCCAGGTGCGGGAAGGACCGGGGAGCTGTTTTTT. As protein: CASSPPGAGRTGELFF. The gene calls are TRBV7-3 and TRBJ2-2, with TRBD2 as a possible D gene (6 bases). The germline gives CDR1 SGHTA, CDR2 FQGTGA. The CDR3 contains 16 residues. V was clipped by 5 bases and J by 5 bases, with 18 bases between them.

This chain links TRBV29-1 with TRBJ2-7; the match to TRBD2 covers 11 bases. Trimming cost V 3 bases and J 4 bases; bases outside gene matches: 8. CDR3 size: 15 residues. CDR1 is SQVTM and CDR2 is ANQGSEA in the germline V gene. The CDR3 is CSVDLAGGLSYEQYF. Written as DNA, the CDR3 is TGCAGCGTTGATCTAGCGGGGGGCCTTTCTTACGAGCAGTACTTC.

The rearrangement uses TRBV28 and TRBJ2-3; tentative D call: TRBD2 (7 bases). Per germline, CDR1 MDHEN and CDR2 SYDVKM. The CDR3 contains 18 residues. V was shortened by 2 bases and J by 2 bases, with 20 bases between the two germline ends. The chain's CDR3 is CASSLIQLAAGATDTQYF. CDR3 DNA: TGTGCCAGCAGTTTAATCCAACTAGCTGCGGGGGCCACAGATACGCAGTATTTT. The entire variable domain, with the rest obtained from reference TRBV28 and TRBJ2-3, is as follows: DVKVTQSSRYLVKRTGEKVFLECVQDMDHENMFWYRQDPGLGLRLIYFSYDVKMKEKGDIPEGYSVSREKKERFSLILESASTNQTSMYLCASSLIQLAAGATDTQYFGPGTRLTVL.

This clone appeared a single time. The rearrangement links TRBV6-1 to TRBJ2-5; 7 bases align to TRBD2. The germline V gene has CDR1 MNHNS and CDR2 SASEGT. Germline trimming cut 10 bases from V and 4 bases from J; bases unmatched to any gene: 12. The CDR3 consists of 14 residues. CDR3 DNA sequence: TGTGCCAATTTGGCGGGAGTTGGTGTAGAGACCCAGTACTTC. Translation gives CANLAGVGVETQYF.

This chain joins TRBV7-9 and TRBJ2-6; 8 nucleotides align to TRBD1. Germline V CDR1 and CDR2: SEHNR, FQNEAQ (reference sequence). This CDR3 region has 15 residues. J was trimmed by 4 bases and V by 5 bases; bases with no gene match: 4. CDR3 nucleotides: TGTGCCAGCAGCCAGACAGGGGAAGGGGCCAACGTCCTGACTTTC. It specifies CASSQTGEGANVLTF.

The genes are TRBV11-2 and TRBJ1-1, with D unresolved. Germline CDR1 reads SGHAT; CDR2 reads FQNNGV. The CDR3 loop spans 16 amino acids. V dropped 5 bases and J dropped 1 base, with 17 bases sitting between them. The CDR3 protein is CASSLRPQVGNTEAFF. The DNA for the CDR3 is TGTGCCAGCAGCCTAAGGCCCCAGGTTGGGAACACTGAAGCTTTCTTT.